A selection of T cell receptor beta chains follows, all from one sample in a study of blood T cell repertoires in COVID-19. Measured with immunoSEQ multiplex PCR; TCRdb has only the in-frame clones, and not every one. The sample has 130,000 to 150,000 clones; about 87% are singletons. The material sequenced was PBMCs or T cells enriched from blood (not recorded which). The receptors originated from a man between 60 and 70 years old who had recovered from COVID-19. The CDR3 runs from the conserved cysteine through the conserved F or W.

j_gene: TRBJ2-5; v_gene: TRBV20-1; CDR3aa: CSAHPGTQYF
j_gene: TRBJ1-2; v_gene: TRBV5-6; CDR3aa: CASSLANLRSYTF
j_gene: TRBJ1-2; v_gene: TRBV11-2; CDR3aa: CASSLGIQVYGYTF
j_gene: TRBJ1-5; v_gene: TRBV6-2/TRBV6-3; CDR3aa: CASSYSRVLPQHF
j_gene: TRBJ2-1; v_gene: TRBV7-8; CDR3aa: CASSWGLFNEQFF
j_gene: TRBJ2-3; v_gene: TRBV29-1; CDR3aa: CSVEDAGDTQYF
j_gene: TRBJ1-3; v_gene: TRBV7-8; CDR3aa: CASSFPVGNTIYF
j_gene: TRBJ1-5; v_gene: TRBV6-5; CDR3aa: CASGQVRQPQHF
j_gene: TRBJ2-5; v_gene: TRBV28; CDR3aa: CASSLGTGGRGQETQYF
j_gene: TRBJ2-3; v_gene: TRBV5-1; CDR3aa: CASSLTGVGGDTQYF
j_gene: TRBJ2-3; v_gene: TRBV3-1/TRBV3-2; CDR3aa: CASSQAGGSFGQYF
j_gene: TRBJ1-1; v_gene: TRBV29-1; CDR3aa: CSAILWGEAFF
j_gene: TRBJ1-5; v_gene: TRBV19; CDR3aa: CASSKGKSNQPQHF
j_gene: TRBJ1-2; v_gene: TRBV5-1; CDR3aa: CASSLGQVWNGYTF
j_gene: TRBJ2-5; v_gene: TRBV24-1; CDR3aa: CATSGVAGGEETQYF
j_gene: TRBJ1-1; v_gene: TRBV5-1; CDR3aa: CASKGARNTEAFF
j_gene: TRBJ2-3; v_gene: TRBV6-5; CDR3aa: CASRPPGVHTQYF
j_gene: TRBJ2-3; v_gene: TRBV20-1; CDR3aa: CSASRLAASTDTQYF
j_gene: TRBJ1-1; v_gene: TRBV18; CDR3aa: CASSQGPDAEAFF
j_gene: TRBJ2-7; v_gene: TRBV15; CDR3aa: CATSRDRRTSGSEQYF
j_gene: TRBJ1-2; v_gene: TRBV7-8; CDR3aa: CASSGRTGSDPDGYTF
j_gene: TRBJ2-5; v_gene: TRBV2; CDR3aa: CASSYQETQYF
j_gene: TRBJ1-6; v_gene: TRBV5-5; CDR3aa: CASLGGEDNSPLHF
j_gene: TRBJ1-1; v_gene: TRBV5-6; CDR3aa: CASSRRQGMGTEAFF
j_gene: TRBJ2-7; v_gene: TRBV7-8; CDR3aa: CASSIRHQLGYEQYF
j_gene: TRBJ1-4; v_gene: TRBV5-4; CDR3aa: CASSLRTGSRGEKLFF
j_gene: TRBJ1-3; v_gene: TRBV7-9; CDR3aa: CASSLTDSGNTIYF
j_gene: TRBJ2-1; v_gene: TRBV5-6; CDR3aa: CASSFGPNNEQFF
j_gene: TRBJ2-2; v_gene: TRBV6-5; CDR3aa: CASSITNTGELFF
j_gene: TRBJ2-1; v_gene: TRBV19; CDR3aa: CASSIRASGSGRSNEQFF
j_gene: TRBJ1-1; v_gene: TRBV2; CDR3aa: CASSNPDGKNTEAFF
j_gene: TRBJ1-5; v_gene: TRBV27; CDR3aa: CASSLSRGYNQPQHF
j_gene: TRBJ1-2; v_gene: TRBV20-1; CDR3aa: CSGFDILVTF
j_gene: TRBJ2-1; v_gene: TRBV9; CDR3aa: CASSDGTSGYNEQFF
j_gene: TRBJ2-7; v_gene: TRBV29-1; CDR3aa: CSASPGQNYEQYF
j_gene: TRBJ2-2; v_gene: TRBV5-4; CDR3aa: CASSSAGASANTGELFF
j_gene: TRBJ2-1; v_gene: TRBV25-1; CDR3aa: CASETSGGPEQFF
j_gene: TRBJ2-7; v_gene: TRBV5-1; CDR3aa: CASSRQQGPVSEQYF
j_gene: TRBJ1-2; v_gene: TRBV3-1/TRBV3-2; CDR3aa: CASSQVPGQPYGYTF
j_gene: TRBJ1-5; v_gene: TRBV6-5; CDR3aa: CASSPLPDQPQHF
j_gene: TRBJ2-5; v_gene: TRBV9; CDR3aa: CASTASGRAGETQYF
j_gene: TRBJ2-3; v_gene: TRBV7-2; CDR3aa: CASSFGGTTDTQYF
j_gene: TRBJ1-1; v_gene: TRBV11-2; CDR3aa: CASSVNRGGRNTEAFF
j_gene: TRBJ1-4; v_gene: TRBV19; CDR3aa: CASSIRRGAREKLFF
j_gene: TRBJ1-5; v_gene: TRBV4-2; CDR3aa: CASSPSRGSDQPQHF
j_gene: TRBJ2-3; v_gene: TRBV9; CDR3aa: CASTPNGAGTDTQYF
j_gene: TRBJ1-2; v_gene: TRBV15; CDR3aa: CATSSGGTHYGYTF
j_gene: TRBJ2-2; v_gene: TRBV20-1; CDR3aa: CSASLGRGFTGELFF
j_gene: TRBJ2-3; v_gene: TRBV28; CDR3aa: CASSLAGGNTQYF
j_gene: TRBJ1-5; v_gene: TRBV10-1; CDR3aa: CASSEVQDQPQHF
j_gene: TRBJ2-2; v_gene: TRBV7-3; CDR3aa: CASSSGTSGNTGELFF
j_gene: TRBJ1-4; v_gene: TRBV7-8; CDR3aa: CASSLGPRGEKLFF
j_gene: TRBJ2-6; v_gene: TRBV7-3; CDR3aa: CASRQTGLGANVLTF
j_gene: TRBJ1-1; v_gene: TRBV5-1; CDR3aa: CASSKGLGGYTEAFF
j_gene: TRBJ1-2; v_gene: TRBV3-1/TRBV3-2; CDR3aa: CASSPRDRGYRGYTF
j_gene: TRBJ2-7; v_gene: TRBV30; CDR3aa: CAWATSGIYEQYF
j_gene: TRBJ2-7; v_gene: TRBV10-2; CDR3aa: CASRTRTGFREQYF
j_gene: TRBJ2-7; v_gene: TRBV11-2; CDR3aa: CASSLGQGDDEQYF
j_gene: TRBJ2-3; v_gene: TRBV18; CDR3aa: CASSPQGTDTQYF